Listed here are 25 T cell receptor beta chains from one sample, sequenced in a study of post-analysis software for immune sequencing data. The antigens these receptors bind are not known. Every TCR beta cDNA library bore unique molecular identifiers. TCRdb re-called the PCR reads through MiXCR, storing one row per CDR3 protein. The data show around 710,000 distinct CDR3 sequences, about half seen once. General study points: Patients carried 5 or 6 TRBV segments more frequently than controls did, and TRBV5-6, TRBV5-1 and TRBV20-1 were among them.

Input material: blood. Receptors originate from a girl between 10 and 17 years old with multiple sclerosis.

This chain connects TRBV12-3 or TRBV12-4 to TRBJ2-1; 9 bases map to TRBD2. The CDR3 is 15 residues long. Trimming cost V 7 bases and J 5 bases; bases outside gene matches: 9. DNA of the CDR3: TGTGCCAGCACTGGACGGCTAGCGGGGAACAATGAGCAGTTCTTC. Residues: CASTGRLAGNNEQFF.

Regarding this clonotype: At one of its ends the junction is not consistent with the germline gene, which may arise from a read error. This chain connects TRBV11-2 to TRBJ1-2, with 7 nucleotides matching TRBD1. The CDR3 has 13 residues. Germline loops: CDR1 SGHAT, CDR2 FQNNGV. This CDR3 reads CASSYTGVYGYTF. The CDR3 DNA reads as TGTGCCAGTAGCTACACAGGGGTCTATGGCTACACCTTC. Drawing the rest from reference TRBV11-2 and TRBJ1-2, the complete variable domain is EAGVAQSPRYKIIEKRQSVAFWCNPISGHATLYWYQQILGQGPKLLIQFQNNGVVDDSQLPKDRFSAERLKGVDSTLKIQPAKLEDSAVYLCASSYTGVYGYTFGSGTRLTVV.

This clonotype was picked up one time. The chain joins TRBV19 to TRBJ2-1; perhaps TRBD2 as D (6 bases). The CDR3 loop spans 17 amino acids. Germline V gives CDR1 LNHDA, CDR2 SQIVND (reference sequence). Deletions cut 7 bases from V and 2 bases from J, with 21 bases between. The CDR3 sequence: CASMIRVAGTTYNEQFF. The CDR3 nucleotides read TGTGCCAGTATGATCCGGGTGGCGGGAACTACCTACAATGAGCAGTTCTTC.

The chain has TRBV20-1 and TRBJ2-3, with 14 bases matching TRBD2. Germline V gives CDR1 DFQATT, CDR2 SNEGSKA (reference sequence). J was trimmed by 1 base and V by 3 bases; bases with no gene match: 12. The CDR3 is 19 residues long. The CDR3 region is CSARALGLAGEGGTDTQYF. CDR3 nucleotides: TGCAGTGCTAGGGCCCTGGGACTAGCGGGAGAAGGGGGCACAGATACGCAGTATTTT.

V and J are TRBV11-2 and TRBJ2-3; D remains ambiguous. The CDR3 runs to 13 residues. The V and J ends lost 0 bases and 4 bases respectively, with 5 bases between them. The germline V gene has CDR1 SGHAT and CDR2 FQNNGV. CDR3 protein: CASSLDRPDTQYF. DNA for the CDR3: TGTGCCAGCAGCTTAGATCGCCCAGATACGCAGTATTTT.

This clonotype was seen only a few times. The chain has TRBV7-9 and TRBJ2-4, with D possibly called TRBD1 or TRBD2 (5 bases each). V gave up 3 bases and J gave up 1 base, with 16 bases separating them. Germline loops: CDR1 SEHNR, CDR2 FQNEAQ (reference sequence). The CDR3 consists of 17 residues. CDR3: CASSFASMGEAKNIQYF. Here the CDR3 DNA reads TGTGCCAGCAGCTTTGCCAGTATGGGGGAGGCCAAAAACATTCAGTACTTC.

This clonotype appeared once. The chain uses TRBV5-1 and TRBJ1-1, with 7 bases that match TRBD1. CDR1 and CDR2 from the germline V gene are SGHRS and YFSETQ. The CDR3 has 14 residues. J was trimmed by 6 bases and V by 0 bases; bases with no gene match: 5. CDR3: CASSLALQGPEAFF. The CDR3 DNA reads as TGCGCCAGCAGCTTGGCTCTACAGGGGCCTGAAGCTTTCTTT.

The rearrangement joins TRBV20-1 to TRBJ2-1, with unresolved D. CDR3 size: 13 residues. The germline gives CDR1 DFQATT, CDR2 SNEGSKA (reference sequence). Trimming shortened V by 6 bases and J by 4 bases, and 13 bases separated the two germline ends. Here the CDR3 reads CSAPPKLYNEQFF. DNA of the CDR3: TGCAGTGCCCCCCCCAAGCTGTACAATGAGCAGTTCTTC.

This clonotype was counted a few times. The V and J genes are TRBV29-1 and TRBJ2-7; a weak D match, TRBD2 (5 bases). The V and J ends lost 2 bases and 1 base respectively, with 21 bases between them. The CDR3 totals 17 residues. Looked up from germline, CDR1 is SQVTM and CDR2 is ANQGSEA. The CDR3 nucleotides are TGCAGCGTTGAAATTATAGGTCAAGGACTGCCTTCCTACGAGCAGTACTTC. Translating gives CSVEIIGQGLPSYEQYF.

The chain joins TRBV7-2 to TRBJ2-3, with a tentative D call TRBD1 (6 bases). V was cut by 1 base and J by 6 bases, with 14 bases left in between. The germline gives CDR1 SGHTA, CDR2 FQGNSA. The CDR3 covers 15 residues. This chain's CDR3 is CASSLDGRGCDTQYF. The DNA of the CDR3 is TGTGCCAGCAGCTTAGACGGCAGGGGATGCGATACGCAGTATTTT.

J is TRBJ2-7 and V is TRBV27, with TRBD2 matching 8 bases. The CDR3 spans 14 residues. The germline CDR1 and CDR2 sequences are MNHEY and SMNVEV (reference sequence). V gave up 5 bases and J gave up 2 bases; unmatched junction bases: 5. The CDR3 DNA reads TGTGCCAGCAGTCTTAGCGGGGCAACCTACGAGCAGTACTTC. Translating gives CASSLSGATYEQYF.

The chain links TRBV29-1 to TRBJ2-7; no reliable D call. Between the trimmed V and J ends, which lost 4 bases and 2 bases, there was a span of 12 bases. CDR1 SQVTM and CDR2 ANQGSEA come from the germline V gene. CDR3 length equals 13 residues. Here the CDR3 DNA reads TGCAGCGTTGTCCTAGATGGGCCCTACGAGCAGTACTTC. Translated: CSVVLDGPYEQYF.

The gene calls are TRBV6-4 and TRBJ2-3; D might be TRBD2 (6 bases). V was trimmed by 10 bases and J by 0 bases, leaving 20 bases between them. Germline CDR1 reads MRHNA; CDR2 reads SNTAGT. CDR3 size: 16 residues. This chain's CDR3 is CATTSPAVASTDTQYF. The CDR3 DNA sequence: TGTGCCACCACTAGCCCCGCCGTCGCTAGCACAGATACGCAGTATTTT.

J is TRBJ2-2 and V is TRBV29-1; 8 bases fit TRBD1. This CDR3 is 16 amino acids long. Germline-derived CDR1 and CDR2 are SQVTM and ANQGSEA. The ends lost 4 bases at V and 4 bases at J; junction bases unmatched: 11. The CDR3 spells CSVVRWGQESTGELFF. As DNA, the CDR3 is TGCAGCGTTGTGAGGTGGGGACAGGAATCCACCGGGGAGCTGTTTTTT.

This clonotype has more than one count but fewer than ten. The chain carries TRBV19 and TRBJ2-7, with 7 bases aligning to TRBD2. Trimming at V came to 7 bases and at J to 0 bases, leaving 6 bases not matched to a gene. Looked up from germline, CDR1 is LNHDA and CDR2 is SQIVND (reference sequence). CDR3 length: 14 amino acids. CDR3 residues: CASKVGGSSYEQYF. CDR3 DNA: TGTGCCAGTAAAGTGGGAGGGAGCTCCTACGAGCAGTACTTC.

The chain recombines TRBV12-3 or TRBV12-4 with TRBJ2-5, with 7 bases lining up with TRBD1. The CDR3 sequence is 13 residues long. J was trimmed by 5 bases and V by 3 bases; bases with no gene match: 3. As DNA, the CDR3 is TGTGCCAGCAGTTTGACAGGGACGGAGACCCAGTACTTC. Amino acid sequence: CASSLTGTETQYF.

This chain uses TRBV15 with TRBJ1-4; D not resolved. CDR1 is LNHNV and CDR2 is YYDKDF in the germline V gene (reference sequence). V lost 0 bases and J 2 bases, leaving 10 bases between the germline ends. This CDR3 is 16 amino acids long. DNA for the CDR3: TGTGCCACCAGCAGAGAGCTGAGGGCCACTAATGAAAAACTGTTTTTT. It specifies CATSRELRATNEKLFF.

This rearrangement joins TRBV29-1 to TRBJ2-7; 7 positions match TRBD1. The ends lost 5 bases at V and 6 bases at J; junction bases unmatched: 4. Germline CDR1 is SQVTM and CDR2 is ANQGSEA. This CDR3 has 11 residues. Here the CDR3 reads CSVMTGLEQYF. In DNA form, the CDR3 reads TGCAGCGTTATGACAGGGCTCGAGCAGTACTTC.

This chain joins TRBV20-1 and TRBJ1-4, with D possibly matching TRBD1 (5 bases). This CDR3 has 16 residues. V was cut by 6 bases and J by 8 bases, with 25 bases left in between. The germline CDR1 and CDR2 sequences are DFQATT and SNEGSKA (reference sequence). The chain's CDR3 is CSALPTGRPLSEKLFF. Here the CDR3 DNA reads TGCAGTGCCCTGCCTACGGGACGACCCCTTTCGGAAAAACTGTTTTTT.

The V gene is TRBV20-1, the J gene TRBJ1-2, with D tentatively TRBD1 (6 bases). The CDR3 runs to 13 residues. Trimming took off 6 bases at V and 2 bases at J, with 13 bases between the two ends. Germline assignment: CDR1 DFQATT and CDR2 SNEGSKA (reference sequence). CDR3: CSAMAGVNYGYTF. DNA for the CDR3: TGCAGTGCGATGGCAGGGGTAAACTATGGCTACACCTTC.

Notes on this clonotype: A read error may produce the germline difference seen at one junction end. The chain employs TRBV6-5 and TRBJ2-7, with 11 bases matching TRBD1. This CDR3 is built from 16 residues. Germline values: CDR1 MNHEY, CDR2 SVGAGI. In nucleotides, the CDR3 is TGCGCCAGCAGTTTCGGACAGGGGGCGTTATCCTACGAGCAGTACTTC. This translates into CASSFGQGALSYEQYF.

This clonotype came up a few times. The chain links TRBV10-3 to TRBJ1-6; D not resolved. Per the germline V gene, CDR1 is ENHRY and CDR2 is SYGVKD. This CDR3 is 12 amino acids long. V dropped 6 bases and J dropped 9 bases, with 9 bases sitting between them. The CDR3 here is CAISNPGSPLHF. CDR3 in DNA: TGTGCCATCAGCAATCCCGGTTCACCCCTCCACTTT.

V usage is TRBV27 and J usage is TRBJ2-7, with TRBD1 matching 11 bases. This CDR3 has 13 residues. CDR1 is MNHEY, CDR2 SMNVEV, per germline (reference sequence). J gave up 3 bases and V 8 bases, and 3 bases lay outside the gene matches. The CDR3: CASGDRGCYEQYF. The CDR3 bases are TGTGCCAGCGGGGACAGGGGGTGCTACGAGCAGTACTTC.

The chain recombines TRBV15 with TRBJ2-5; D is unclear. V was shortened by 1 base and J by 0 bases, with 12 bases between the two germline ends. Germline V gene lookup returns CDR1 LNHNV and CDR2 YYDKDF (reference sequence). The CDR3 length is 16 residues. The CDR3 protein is CATSRGGQLYQETQYF. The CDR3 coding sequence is TGTGCCACCAGCAGAGGAGGTCAGCTGTACCAAGAGACCCAGTACTTC.

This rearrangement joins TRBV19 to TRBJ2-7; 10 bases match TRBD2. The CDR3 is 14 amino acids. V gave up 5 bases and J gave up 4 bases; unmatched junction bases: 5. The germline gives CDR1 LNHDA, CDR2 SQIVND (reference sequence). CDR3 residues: CASSDSGRPYEQYF. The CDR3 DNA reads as TGTGCCAGTAGTGATAGCGGGAGGCCATACGAGCAGTACTTC.